This entry concerns a single T cell receptor (beta chain). Spiking of synthetic TCR analog templates was performed in each PCR. The table came from immunoSEQ multiplex PCR; TCRdb's copy has only in-frame clones and leaves some out. This table holds 60,000 or so clones, over 75% found once. This CDR3 is built from 16 residues. CDR1 and CDR2 from the germline V gene are SGHTA and FQGNSA. V gave up 4 bases and J gave up 3 bases, with 18 bases separating them. As to time point: pretreatment peripheral blood. This entry is derived from a study of PD-L1 blockade in urothelial cancer. Across the whole study: The researchers analyzed blood 3 weeks (second dose) and 6 weeks after treatment start.

The sequenced sample was PBMCs, obtained around atezolizumab (anti-PD-L1) treatment. The TCR sequence derives from a man aged 70-80 years with urothelial cancer. The V and J genes are TRBV7-2 and TRBJ1-2; maybe TRBD1 (6 bases). This CDR3 is CASSSHPGGADYGYTF. Here the CDR3 DNA reads TGTGCCAGCAGCTCACACCCGGGGGGCGCTGACTATGGCTACACCTTC.